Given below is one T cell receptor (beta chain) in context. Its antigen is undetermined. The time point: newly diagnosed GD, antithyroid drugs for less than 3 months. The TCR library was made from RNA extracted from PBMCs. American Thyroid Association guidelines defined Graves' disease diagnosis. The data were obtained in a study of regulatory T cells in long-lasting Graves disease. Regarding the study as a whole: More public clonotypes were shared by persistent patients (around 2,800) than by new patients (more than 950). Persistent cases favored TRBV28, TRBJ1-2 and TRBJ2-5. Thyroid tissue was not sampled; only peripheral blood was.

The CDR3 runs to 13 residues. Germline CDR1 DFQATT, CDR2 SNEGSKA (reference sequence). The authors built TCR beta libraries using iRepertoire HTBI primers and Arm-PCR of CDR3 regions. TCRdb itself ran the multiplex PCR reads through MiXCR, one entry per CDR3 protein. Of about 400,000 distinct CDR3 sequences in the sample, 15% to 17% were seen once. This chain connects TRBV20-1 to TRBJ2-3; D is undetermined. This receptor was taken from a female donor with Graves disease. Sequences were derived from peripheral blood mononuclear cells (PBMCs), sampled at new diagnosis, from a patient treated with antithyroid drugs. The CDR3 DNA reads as TGCACCGCCCTAGTCCCAAGCACAGATACGCAGTATTTT. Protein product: CTALVPSTDTQYF.